The 9 T cell receptor beta chains in this list originate from one sample, sequenced in a study of CD4 and CD8 cells across lung adenocarcinoma regions. Each CDR3 protein gets one entry after TCRdb re-called the PCR reads with MiXCR. The table has around 15,000 distinct CDR3 sequences, just under 55% seen once. Sequences were obtained from CD8+ T cells from the center of a lung tumor. Receptors originate from a female donor with lung adenocarcinoma. The CD4 and CD8 labels of this study may be unreliable.

V and J are TRBV6-1 and TRBJ2-1; 7 positions match TRBD1. Germline CDR1 and CDR2: MNHNS and SASEGT. The CDR3 spans 15 residues. With 6 bases clipped from V and 0 bases from J, the junction kept 5 bases outside the gene matches. CDR3 sequence (DNA): TGTGCCAGCAGAAGACAGGGTGGCTCCTACAATGAGCAGTTCTTC. Protein: CASRRQGGSYNEQFF.

With regard to this clonotype: The junction and the germline gene differ at one end; a read error may be behind it. The gene calls are TRBV10-1 and TRBJ2-5, with TRBD2 matching over 10 bases. CDR3 length equals 16 residues. Germline V gene data show CDR1 as WNHNN and CDR2 as SYGVQD (reference sequence). The CDR3 sequence: CASGGSGGSDTETQYF. CDR3 sequence (DNA): TGCGCCAGCGGGGGTAGCGGGGGGAGTGACACAGAGACGCAGTACTTC.

This clonotype is categorized as medium-sized. The chain combines TRBV6-6 with TRBJ1-2, with 8 bases matching TRBD1. Trimming took 4 bases from V and 4 from J; bases not matched to a gene: 5. This CDR3 contains 14 residues. CDR1 and CDR2 (germline): MNHNY, SVGAGI (reference sequence). CDR3 bases: TGTGCCAGCAGTTCAGACAGGGGTCCCTATGGCTACACCTTC. The encoded protein is CASSSDRGPYGYTF.

The chain combines TRBV6-5 with TRBJ1-2; D may be TRBD1 (6 bases). The V gene's germline CDR1 is MNHEY and CDR2 SVGAGI. V lost 4 bases and J 3 bases, leaving 12 bases between the germline ends. The CDR3 consists of 14 residues. Written as DNA, the CDR3 is TGTGCCAGCAGTTTACAGGGTTCGGACTATGGCTACACCTTC. Translating gives CASSLQGSDYGYTF.

This clonotype came up many times. The rearrangement uses TRBV6-1 and TRBJ1-1, with D perhaps matching TRBD1 (6 bases). The germline CDR1 and CDR2 sequences are MNHNS and SASEGT. The CDR3 sequence is 13 residues long. Between the trimmed V and J ends, which lost 3 bases and 5 bases, there was a span of 10 bases. This CDR3 reads CASSEWGQTEAFF. The DNA for the CDR3 is TGTGCCAGCAGTGAGTGGGGGCAGACTGAAGCTTTCTTT.

CDR3 in DNA: TGTGCCAGCAGTTACGTTAGCGGGGGCCCGGACCAAGAGACCCAGTACTTC. It encodes CASSYVSGGPDQETQYF. The J gene is TRBJ2-5, the V gene TRBV6-2 or TRBV6-3; the match to TRBD2 covers 9 bases. The CDR3 totals 17 residues. Germline V gene data show CDR1 as MNHEY and CDR2 as SVGEGT. Trimming took 2 bases from V and 0 from J; bases not matched to a gene: 7.

This clonotype was found many times. The V call is TRBV27, the J call TRBJ1-6; possible D gene TRBD1, 5 bases. The V end was cut by 2 bases, the J end by 9 bases, with 20 bases between. The CDR3 runs 17 residues. Germline V gene lookup returns CDR1 MNHEY and CDR2 SMNVEV (reference sequence). Here the CDR3 DNA reads TGTGCCAGCAGTTTACTTGGGGCCAGAATATTTGGTTCACCCCTCCACTTT. Its protein is CASSLLGARIFGSPLHF.

The gene calls are TRBV7-8 and TRBJ2-1, with a possible D match to TRBD1 (6 bases). Germline CDR1 and CDR2: SGHVS and FQNEAQ. The germline V and J ends were trimmed by 8 bases and 8 bases, with 25 bases remaining between them. The CDR3 extends over 16 amino acids. CDR3 nucleotide sequence: TGTGCCAGCCAGAAAGGGGGAACCAACCTAGGGCATGAGCAGTTCTTC. It specifies CASQKGGTNLGHEQFF. Filled out from reference TRBV7-8 and TRBJ2-1, the complete variable domain reads GAGVSQSPRYKVAKRGQDVALRCDPISGHVSLFWYQQALGQGPEFLTYFQNEAQLDKSGLPSDRFFAERPEGSVSTLKIQRTQQEDSAVYLCASQKGGTNLGHEQFFGPGTRLTVL.

This clonotype was seen many times. The chain is built from TRBV6-5 and TRBJ1-1; 7 bases fit TRBD1. The germline V gene encodes CDR1 MNHEY and CDR2 SVGAGI. The V and J ends lost 0 bases and 8 bases, in that order; junction bases with no gene match: 9. The CDR3 extends over 15 amino acids. CDR3 loop: CASSYSGTDSREAFF. DNA of the CDR3: TGTGCCAGCAGTTACTCGGGGACAGATTCAAGGGAAGCTTTCTTT.